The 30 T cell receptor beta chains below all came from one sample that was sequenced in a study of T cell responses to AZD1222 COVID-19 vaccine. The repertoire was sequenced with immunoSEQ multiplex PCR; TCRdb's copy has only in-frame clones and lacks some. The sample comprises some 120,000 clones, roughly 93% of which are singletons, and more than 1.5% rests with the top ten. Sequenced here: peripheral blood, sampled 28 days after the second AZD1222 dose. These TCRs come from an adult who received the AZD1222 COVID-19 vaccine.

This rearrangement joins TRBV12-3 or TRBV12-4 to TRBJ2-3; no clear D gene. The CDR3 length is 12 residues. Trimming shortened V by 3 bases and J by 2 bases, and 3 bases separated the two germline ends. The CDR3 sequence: CASSFHTDTQYF. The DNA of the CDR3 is TGTGCCAGCAGTTTTCACACAGATACGCAGTATTTT.

The chain's CDR3 is CASSATGHRQGLGYTF. In nucleotides, the CDR3 is TGTGCCAGCAGCGCGACGGGGCACCGACAGGGATTGGGCTACACCTTC. The V gene is TRBV9, the J gene TRBJ1-2, with TRBD1 identical over 7 bases. With 3 bases clipped from V and 8 bases from J, the junction kept 16 bases outside the gene matches. CDR3 size: 16 residues. Germline lookup yields CDR1 SGDLS and CDR2 YYNGEE.

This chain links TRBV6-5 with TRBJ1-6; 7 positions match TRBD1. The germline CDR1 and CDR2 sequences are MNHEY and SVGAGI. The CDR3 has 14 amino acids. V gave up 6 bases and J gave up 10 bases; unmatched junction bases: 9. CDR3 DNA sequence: TGTGCCAGCAGCGTAGACAGGGCAGAGTCACCCCTCCACTTT. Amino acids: CASSVDRAESPLHF.

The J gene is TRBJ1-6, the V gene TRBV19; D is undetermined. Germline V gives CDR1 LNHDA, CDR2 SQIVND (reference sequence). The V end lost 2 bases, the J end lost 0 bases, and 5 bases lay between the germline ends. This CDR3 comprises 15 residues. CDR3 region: CASSIQSSYNSPLHF. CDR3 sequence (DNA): TGTGCCAGTAGTATACAGAGCTCCTATAATTCACCCCTCCACTTT.

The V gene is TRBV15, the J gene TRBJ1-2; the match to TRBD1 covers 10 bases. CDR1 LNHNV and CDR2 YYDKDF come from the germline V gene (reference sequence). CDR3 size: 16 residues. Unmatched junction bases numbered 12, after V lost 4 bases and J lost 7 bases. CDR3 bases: TGTGCCACCAGCAAAGTTCCGACAGGGGGCTCGGGTGGCTACACCTTC. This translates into CATSKVPTGGSGGYTF.

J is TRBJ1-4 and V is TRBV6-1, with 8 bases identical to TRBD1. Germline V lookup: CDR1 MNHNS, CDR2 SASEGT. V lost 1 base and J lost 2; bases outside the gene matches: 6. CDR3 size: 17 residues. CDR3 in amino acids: CASSEVTGGYTNEKLFF. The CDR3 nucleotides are TGTGCCAGCAGTGAAGTAACAGGGGGATATACTAATGAAAAACTGTTTTTT.

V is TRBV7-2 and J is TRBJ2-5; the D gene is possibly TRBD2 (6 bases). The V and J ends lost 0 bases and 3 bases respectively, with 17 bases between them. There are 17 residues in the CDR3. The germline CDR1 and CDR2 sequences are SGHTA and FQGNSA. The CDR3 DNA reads TGTGCCAGCAGCTTAGCGTACCCTAGCGAGGTAAAAGAGACCCAGTACTTC. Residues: CASSLAYPSEVKETQYF.

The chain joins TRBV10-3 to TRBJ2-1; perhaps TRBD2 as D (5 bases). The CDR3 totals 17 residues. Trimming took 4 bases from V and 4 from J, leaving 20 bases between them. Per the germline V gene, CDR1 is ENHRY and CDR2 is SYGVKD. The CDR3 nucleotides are TGTGCCATCAGTGGTGCAAGCGGTGGCGCTTTTTACAATGAGCAGTTCTTC. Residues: CAISGASGGAFYNEQFF.

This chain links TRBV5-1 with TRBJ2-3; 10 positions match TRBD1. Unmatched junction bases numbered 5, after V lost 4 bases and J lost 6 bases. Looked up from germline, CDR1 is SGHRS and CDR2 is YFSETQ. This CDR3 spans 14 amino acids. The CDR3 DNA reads TGCGCCAGCAGCCCGGGACAGGGGAGCGATACGCAGTATTTT. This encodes CASSPGQGSDTQYF. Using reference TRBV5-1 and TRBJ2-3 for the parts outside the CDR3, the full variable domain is KAGVTQTPRYLIKTRGQQVTLSCSPISGHRSVSWYQQTPGQGLQFLFEYFSETQRNKGNFPGRFSGRQFSNSRSEMNVSTLELGDSALYLCASSPGQGSDTQYFGPGTRLTVL.

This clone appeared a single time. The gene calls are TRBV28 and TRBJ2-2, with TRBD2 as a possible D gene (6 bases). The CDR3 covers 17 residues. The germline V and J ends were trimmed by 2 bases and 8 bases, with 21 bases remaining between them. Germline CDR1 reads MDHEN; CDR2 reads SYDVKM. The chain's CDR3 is CASSLATSNRGWGELFF. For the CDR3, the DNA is TGTGCCAGCAGTTTAGCAACTAGCAACCGAGGTTGGGGGGAGCTGTTTTTT. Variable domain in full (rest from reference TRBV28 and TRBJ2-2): DVKVTQSSRYLVKRTGEKVFLECVQDMDHENMFWYRQDPGLGLRLIYFSYDVKMKEKGDIPEGYSVSREKKERFSLILESASTNQTSMYLCASSLATSNRGWGELFFGEGSRLTVL.

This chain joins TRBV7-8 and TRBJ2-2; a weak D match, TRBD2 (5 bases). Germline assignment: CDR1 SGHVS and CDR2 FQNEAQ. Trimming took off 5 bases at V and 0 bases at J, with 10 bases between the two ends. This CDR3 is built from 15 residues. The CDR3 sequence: CASSTLTTNTGELFF. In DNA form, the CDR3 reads TGTGCCAGCAGCACCTTGACTACGAACACCGGGGAGCTGTTTTTT.

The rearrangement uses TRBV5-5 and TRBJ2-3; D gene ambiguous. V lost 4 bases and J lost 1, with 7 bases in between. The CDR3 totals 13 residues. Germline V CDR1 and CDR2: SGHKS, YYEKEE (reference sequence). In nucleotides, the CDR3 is TGTGCCAGCAGCGGTACAGGCACAGATACGCAGTATTTT. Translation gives CASSGTGTDTQYF.

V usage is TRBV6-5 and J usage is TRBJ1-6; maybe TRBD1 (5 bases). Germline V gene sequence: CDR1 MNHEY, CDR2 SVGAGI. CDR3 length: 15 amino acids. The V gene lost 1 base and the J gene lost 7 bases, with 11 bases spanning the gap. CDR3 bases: TGTGCCAGCAGTTACTTGGGGCGGGGAAATTCACCCCTCCACTTT. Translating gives CASSYLGRGNSPLHF.

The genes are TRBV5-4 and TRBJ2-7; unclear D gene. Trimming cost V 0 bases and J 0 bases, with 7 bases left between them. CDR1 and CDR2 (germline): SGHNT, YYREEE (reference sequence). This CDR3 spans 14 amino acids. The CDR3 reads CASSLGTTSYEQYF. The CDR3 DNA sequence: TGTGCCAGCAGCTTGGGGACGACCTCCTACGAGCAGTACTTC.

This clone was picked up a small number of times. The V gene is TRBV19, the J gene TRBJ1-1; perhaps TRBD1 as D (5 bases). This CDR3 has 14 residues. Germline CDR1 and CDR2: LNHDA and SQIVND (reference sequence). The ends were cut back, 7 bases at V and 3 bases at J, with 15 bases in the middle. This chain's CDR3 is CASKGWGRDTEAFF. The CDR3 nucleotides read TGTGCCAGTAAGGGGTGGGGGAGGGACACTGAAGCTTTCTTT.

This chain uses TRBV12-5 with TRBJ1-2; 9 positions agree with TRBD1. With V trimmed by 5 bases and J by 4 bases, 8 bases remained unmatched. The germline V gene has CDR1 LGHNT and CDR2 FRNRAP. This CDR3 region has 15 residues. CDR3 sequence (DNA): TGTGCTAGTGGTCCGGGACAGGGAGGAGGCTATGGCTACACCTTC. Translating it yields CASGPGQGGGYGYTF.

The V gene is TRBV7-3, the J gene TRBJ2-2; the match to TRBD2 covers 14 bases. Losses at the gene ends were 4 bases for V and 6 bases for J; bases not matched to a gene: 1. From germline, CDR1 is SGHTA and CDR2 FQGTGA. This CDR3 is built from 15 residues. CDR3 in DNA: TGTGCCAGCAGCTCGGGACTAGCGGGAGCCGGGGAGCTGTTTTTT. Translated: CASSSGLAGAGELFF.

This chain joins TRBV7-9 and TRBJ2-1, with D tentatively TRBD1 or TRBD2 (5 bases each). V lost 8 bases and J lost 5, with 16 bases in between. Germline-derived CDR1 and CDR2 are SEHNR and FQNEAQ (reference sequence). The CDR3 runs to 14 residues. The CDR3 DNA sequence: TGTGCCAGCCAGGGAGACAGACTAAACAATGAGCAGTTCTTC. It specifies CASQGDRLNNEQFF.

In DNA, the CDR3 is TGTGCCACCAGCAGAGACAGGAGTCCCAACACTGAAGCTTTCTTT. Translation gives CATSRDRSPNTEAFF. The V and J genes are TRBV15 and TRBJ1-1; D uncertain. V was clipped by 0 bases and J by 2 bases, with 10 bases between them. Per the germline V gene, CDR1 is LNHNV and CDR2 is YYDKDF (reference sequence). The CDR3 sequence is 15 residues long.

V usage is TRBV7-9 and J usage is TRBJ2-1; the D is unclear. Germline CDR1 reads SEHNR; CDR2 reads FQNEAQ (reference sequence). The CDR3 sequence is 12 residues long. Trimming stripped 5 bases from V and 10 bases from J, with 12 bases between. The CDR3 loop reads CASSPTMGEQFF. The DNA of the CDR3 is TGTGCCAGCAGCCCTACCATGGGGGAGCAGTTCTTC.

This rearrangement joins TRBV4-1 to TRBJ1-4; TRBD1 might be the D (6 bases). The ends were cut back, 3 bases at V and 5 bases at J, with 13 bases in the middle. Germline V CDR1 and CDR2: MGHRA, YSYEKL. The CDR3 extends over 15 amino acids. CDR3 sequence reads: CASSQPTGANEKLFF. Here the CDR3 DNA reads TGCGCCAGCAGCCAGCCGACAGGTGCAAATGAAAAACTGTTTTTT.

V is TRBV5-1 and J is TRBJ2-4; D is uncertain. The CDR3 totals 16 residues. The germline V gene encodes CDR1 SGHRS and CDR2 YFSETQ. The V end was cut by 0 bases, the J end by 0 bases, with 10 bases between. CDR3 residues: CASSLGGDLAKNIQYF. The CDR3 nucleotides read TGCGCCAGCAGCTTGGGCGGTGACCTAGCCAAAAACATTCAGTACTTC.

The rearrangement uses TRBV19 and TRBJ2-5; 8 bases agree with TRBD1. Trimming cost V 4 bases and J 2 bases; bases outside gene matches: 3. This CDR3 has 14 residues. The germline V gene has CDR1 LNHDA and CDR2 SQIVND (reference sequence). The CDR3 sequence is CASSTTGAQETQYF. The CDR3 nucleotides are TGTGCCAGTAGTACGACAGGGGCGCAAGAGACCCAGTACTTC.

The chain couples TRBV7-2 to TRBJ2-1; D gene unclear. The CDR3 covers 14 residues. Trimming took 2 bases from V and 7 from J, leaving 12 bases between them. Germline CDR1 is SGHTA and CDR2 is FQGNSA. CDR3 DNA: TGTGCCAGCAGCTTATGGAGACGGCCGAATGAGCAGTTCTTC. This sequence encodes CASSLWRRPNEQFF.

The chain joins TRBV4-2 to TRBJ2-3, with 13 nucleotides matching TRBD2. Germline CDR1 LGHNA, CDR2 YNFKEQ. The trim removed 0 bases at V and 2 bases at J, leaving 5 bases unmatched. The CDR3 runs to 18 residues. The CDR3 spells CASSQELAGGRITDTQYF. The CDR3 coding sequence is TGTGCCAGCAGCCAAGAACTAGCGGGAGGGAGGATCACAGATACGCAGTATTTT.

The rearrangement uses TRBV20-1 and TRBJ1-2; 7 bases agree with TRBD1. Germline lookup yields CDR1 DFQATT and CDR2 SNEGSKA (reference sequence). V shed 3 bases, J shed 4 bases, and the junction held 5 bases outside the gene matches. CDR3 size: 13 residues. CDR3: CSASSGTAYGYTF. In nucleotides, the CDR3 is TGCAGTGCTAGTTCTGGGACAGCCTATGGCTACACCTTC.

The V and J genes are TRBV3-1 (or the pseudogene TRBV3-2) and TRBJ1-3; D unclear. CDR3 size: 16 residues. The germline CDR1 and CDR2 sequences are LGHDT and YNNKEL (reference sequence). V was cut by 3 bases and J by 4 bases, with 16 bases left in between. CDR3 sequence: CASSHTTKDLGNTIYF. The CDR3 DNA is TGTGCCAGCAGCCACACCACAAAGGATTTGGGAAACACCATATATTTT.

Written as DNA, the CDR3 is TGCAGTGCTAGTCCCCTGAACACTGAAGCTTTCTTT. Amino acid sequence: CSASPLNTEAFF. This chain links TRBV20-1 with TRBJ1-1; the D is unclear. Germline V gives CDR1 DFQATT, CDR2 SNEGSKA (reference sequence). The CDR3 runs 12 residues. V was cut by 3 bases and J by 0 bases, with 5 bases left in between.

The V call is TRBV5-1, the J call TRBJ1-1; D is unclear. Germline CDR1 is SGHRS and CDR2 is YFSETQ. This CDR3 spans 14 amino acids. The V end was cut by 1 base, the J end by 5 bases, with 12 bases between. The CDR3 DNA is TGCGCCAGCAGCTTGAGGTCTACAGAAACTGAAGCTTTCTTT. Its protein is CASSLRSTETEAFF.

The CDR3 DNA follows: TGTGCCAGCAGAGAGGCCACCTACGAGCAGTACTTC. Protein: CASREATYEQYF. This chain uses TRBV2 with TRBJ2-7; no clear D gene. The germline V gene has CDR1 SNHLY and CDR2 FYNNEI. This CDR3 region has 12 residues. Trimming pared 6 bases from V and 2 bases from J, leaving 8 bases between.